A single T cell receptor beta chain is shown here with its context. The data belong to a study of cytomegalovirus exposure and HLA in healthy donors. V gave up 5 bases and J gave up 7 bases, with 18 bases separating them. The CDR3 extends over 15 amino acids. In germline, CDR1 is MNHEY, CDR2 SVGAGI. Sequenced by immunoSEQ multiplex PCR; TCRdb stores in-frame clones only, minus some. The sample includes over 130,000 clones, roughly 86% of them seen just once. Material for sequencing was PBMCs. This sequence originates from a man aged 18 to 29 in good health and CMV-seropositive. V gene TRBV6-5 combines with J gene TRBJ1-5; TRBD1 might be the D (6 bases). The CDR3 region has the DNA TGTGCCAGCAGTCCCACAGGGTCCGCAGGGCAGCCCCAGCATTTT. Translation gives CASSPTGSAGQPQHF.